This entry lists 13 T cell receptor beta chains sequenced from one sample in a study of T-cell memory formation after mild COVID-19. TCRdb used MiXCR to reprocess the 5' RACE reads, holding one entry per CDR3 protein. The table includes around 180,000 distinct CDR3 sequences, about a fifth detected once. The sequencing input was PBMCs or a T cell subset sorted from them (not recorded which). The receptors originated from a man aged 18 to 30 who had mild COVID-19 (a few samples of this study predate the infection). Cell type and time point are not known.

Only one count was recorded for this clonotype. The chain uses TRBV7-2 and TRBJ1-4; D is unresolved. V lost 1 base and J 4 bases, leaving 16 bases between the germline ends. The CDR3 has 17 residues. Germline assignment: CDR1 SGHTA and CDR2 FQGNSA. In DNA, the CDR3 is TGTGCCAGCAGCTTAGAAGGCAGGACCTCCCTTAATGAAAAACTGTTTTTT. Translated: CASSLEGRTSLNEKLFF. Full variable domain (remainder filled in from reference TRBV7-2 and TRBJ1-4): GAGVSQSPSNKVTEKGKDVELRCDPISGHTALYWYRQSLGQGLEFLIYFQGNSAPDKSGLPSDRFSAERTGGSVSTLTIQRTQQEDSAVYLCASSLEGRTSLNEKLFFGSGTQLSVL.

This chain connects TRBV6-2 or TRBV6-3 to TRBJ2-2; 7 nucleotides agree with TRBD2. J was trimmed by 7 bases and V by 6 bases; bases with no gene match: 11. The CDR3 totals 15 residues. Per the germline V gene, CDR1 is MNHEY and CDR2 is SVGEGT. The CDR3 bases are TGTGCCAGCAGCGCCCGGAGCGGGGCGTACGGGGAGCTGTTTTTT. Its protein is CASSARSGAYGELFF.

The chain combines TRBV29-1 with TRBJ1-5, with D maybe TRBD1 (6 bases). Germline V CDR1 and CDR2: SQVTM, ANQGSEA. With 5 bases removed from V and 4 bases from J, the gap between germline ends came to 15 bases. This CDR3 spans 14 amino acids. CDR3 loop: CSVSQTGGNQPQHF. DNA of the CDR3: TGCAGCGTTTCGCAGACAGGCGGTAATCAGCCCCAGCATTTT. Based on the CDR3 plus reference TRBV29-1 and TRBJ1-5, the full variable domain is SAVISQKPSRDICQRGTSLTIQCQVDSQVTMMFWYRQQPGQSLTLIATANQGSEATYESGFVIDKFPISRPNLTFSTLTVSNMSPEDSSIYLCSVSQTGGNQPQHFGDGTRLSIL.

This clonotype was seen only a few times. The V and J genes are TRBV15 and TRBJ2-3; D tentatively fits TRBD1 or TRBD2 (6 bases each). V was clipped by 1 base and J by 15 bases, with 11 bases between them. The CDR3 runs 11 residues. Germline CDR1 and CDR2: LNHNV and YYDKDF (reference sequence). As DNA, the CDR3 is TGTGCCACCAGCAGAGGGGGGGCACCATATTTT. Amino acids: CATSRGGAPYF.

CDR3 in DNA: TGTGCCAGCAGCCACGCGCGGAGGGTCTCTGGAAACACCATATATTTT. It translates to CASSHARRVSGNTIYF. The rearrangement links TRBV7-9 to TRBJ1-3; D is ambiguous. Germline V CDR1 and CDR2: SEHNR, FQNEAQ (reference sequence). V lost 5 bases to trimming and J lost 0 bases, with 14 bases between them. The CDR3 contains 16 residues. The full variable domain, in which reference TRBV7-9 and TRBJ1-3 provide the parts outside the CDR3, is DTGVSQNPRHKITKRGQNVTFRCDPISEHNRLYWYRQTLGQGPEFLTYFQNEAQLEKSRLLSDRFSAERPKGSFSTLEIQRTEQGDSAMYLCASSHARRVSGNTIYFGEGSWLTVV.

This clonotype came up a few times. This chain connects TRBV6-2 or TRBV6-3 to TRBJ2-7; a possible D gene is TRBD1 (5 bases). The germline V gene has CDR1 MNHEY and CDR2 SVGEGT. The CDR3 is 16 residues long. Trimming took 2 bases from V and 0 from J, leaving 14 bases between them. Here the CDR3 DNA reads TGTGCCAGCAGTTACCCCAGGGTATCGGGCTCCTACGAGCAGTACTTC. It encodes CASSYPRVSGSYEQYF.

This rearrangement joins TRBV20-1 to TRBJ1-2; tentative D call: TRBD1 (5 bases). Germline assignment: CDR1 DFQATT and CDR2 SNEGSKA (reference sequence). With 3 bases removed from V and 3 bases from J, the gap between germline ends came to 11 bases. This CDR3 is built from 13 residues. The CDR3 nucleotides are TGCAGTGCTAGTTCAGGGTCCGACTATGGCTACACCTTC. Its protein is CSASSGSDYGYTF.

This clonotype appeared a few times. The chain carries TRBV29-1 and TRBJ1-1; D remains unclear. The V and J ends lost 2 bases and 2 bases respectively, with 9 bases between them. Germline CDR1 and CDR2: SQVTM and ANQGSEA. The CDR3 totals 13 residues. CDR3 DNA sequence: TGCAGCGTTGAACCTTGGGATAACACTGAAGCTTTCTTT. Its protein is CSVEPWDNTEAFF.

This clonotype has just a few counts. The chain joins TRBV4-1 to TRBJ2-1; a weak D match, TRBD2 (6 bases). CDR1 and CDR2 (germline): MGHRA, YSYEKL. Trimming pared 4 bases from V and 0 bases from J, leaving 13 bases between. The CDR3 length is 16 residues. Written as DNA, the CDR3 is TGCGCCAGCAGCCGAGGGGACTCCTTCTCCTACAATGAGCAGTTCTTC. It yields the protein CASSRGDSFSYNEQFF.

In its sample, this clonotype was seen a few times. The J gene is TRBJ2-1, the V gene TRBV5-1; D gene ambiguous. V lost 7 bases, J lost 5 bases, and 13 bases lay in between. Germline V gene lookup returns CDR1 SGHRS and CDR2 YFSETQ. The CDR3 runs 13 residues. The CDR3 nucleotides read TGCGCCAGCCGCGCTAGGGCGGACAATGAGCAGTTCTTC. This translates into CASRARADNEQFF.

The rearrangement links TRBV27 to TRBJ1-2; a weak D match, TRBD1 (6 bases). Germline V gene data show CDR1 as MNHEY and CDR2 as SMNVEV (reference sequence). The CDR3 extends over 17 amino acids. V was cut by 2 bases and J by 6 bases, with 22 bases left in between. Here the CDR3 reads CASSLIFRGGPGHGYTF. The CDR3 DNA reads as TGTGCCAGCAGTTTAATATTTCGTGGGGGGCCAGGGCATGGCTACACCTTC.

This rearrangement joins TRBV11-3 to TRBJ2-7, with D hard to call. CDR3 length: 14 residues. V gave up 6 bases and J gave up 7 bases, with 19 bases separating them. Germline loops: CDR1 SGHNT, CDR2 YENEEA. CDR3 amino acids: CASSPGFRVLEQYV. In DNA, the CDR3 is TGTGCCAGCAGTCCCGGGTTTCGGGTCCTGGAGCAGTACGTC.

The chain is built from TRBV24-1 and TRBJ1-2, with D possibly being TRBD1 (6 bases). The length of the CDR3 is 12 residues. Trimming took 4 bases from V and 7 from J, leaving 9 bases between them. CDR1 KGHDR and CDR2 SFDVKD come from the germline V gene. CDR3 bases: TGTGCCACCAGTGACAACAGGGTTGGCTACACCTTC. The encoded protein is CATSDNRVGYTF.